The 8 T cell receptor beta chains below all came from one sample that was sequenced in a study of shared T cell receptors in the human thymus. Profiled with immunoSEQ multiplex PCR; TCRdb holds only in-frame clones, not every one. Among approximately 730,000 clones listed, 80% to 90% were seen once. These data also formed part of another study, on human thymus T cells.

Specimen: thymocytes. These receptors originate from a girl under two years old with a congenital heart defect.

V gene TRBV6-1 combines with J gene TRBJ1-2, with D possibly being TRBD1 (6 bases). Germline V gene sequence: CDR1 MNHNS, CDR2 SASEGT. V lost 9 bases and J lost 2, with 16 bases in between. This CDR3 is 14 amino acids long. CDR3 residues: CASQSSRGNYGYTF. The CDR3 DNA reads as TGTGCCAGTCAATCCTCCAGGGGCAACTATGGCTACACCTTC.

This rearrangement joins TRBV7-9 to TRBJ1-1; D call uncertain. This CDR3 has 15 residues. V lost 7 bases to trimming and J lost 3 bases, with 18 bases between them. Per germline, CDR1 SEHNR and CDR2 FQNEAQ (reference sequence). CDR3 DNA sequence: TGTGCCAGCATGGTCTCCATTGAGCCGGACACTGAAGCTTTCTTT. Protein: CASMVSIEPDTEAFF.

This sequence joins TRBV5-1 and TRBJ2-2; 7 bases line up with TRBD1. Germline V lookup: CDR1 SGHRS, CDR2 YFSETQ. The CDR3 loop spans 16 amino acids. V shed 1 base, J shed 6 bases, and the junction held 9 bases outside the gene matches. DNA of the CDR3: TGCGCCAGCAGCTTGCCTGGGACAGTTTTAGCCGGGGAGCTGTTTTTT. Translated, it gives CASSLPGTVLAGELFF.

The chain joins TRBV5-1 to TRBJ1-2; D is uncertain. CDR1 and CDR2 from the germline V gene are SGHRS and YFSETQ. The V gene lost 0 bases and the J gene lost 5 bases, with 14 bases spanning the gap. The CDR3 length is 15 residues. CDR3 protein: CASSLVAVGRYGYTF. The CDR3, as DNA: TGCGCCAGCAGCTTGGTGGCGGTCGGGAGGTATGGCTACACCTTC.

The chain uses TRBV5-6 and TRBJ2-3; TRBD1 matches 10 bases. V shed 6 bases, J shed 3 bases, and the junction held 10 bases outside the gene matches. The germline V gene has CDR1 SGHDT and CDR2 YYEEEE. CDR3 length equals 16 residues. CDR3 loop: CASINDRDRGTDTQYF. CDR3 DNA sequence: TGTGCCAGCATAAACGACCGGGACAGGGGAACAGATACGCAGTATTTT.

This chain joins TRBV4-1 and TRBJ1-1; 9 nucleotides align to TRBD1. CDR3 length equals 15 residues. The V gene's germline CDR1 is MGHRA and CDR2 YSYEKL. V was pared by 2 bases and J by 7 bases, with 8 bases of the junction left unmatched. The CDR3 loop reads CASSQPTGGRNEAFF. CDR3 DNA sequence: TGCGCCAGCAGCCAACCTACAGGGGGCCGTAATGAAGCTTTCTTT.

The chain links TRBV14 to TRBJ2-5, with TRBD1 matching over 7 bases. Germline-derived CDR1 and CDR2 are SGHDN and FVKESK. The trim removed 3 bases at V and 1 base at J, leaving 2 bases unmatched. The CDR3 has 14 residues. CDR3 DNA: TGTGCCAGCAGCCACTGGACAGGCCAAGAGACCCAGTACTTC. It codes for CASSHWTGQETQYF.

The chain uses TRBV5-4 and TRBJ1-1; 8 bases map to TRBD1. Germline values: CDR1 SGHNT, CDR2 YYREEE (reference sequence). The CDR3 has 16 amino acids. V was pared by 4 bases and J by 1 base, with 9 bases of the junction left unmatched. The CDR3, as DNA: TGTGCCAGCAGCCCACCCGGGACAGGCGAGAACACTGAAGCTTTCTTT. It specifies CASSPPGTGENTEAFF.